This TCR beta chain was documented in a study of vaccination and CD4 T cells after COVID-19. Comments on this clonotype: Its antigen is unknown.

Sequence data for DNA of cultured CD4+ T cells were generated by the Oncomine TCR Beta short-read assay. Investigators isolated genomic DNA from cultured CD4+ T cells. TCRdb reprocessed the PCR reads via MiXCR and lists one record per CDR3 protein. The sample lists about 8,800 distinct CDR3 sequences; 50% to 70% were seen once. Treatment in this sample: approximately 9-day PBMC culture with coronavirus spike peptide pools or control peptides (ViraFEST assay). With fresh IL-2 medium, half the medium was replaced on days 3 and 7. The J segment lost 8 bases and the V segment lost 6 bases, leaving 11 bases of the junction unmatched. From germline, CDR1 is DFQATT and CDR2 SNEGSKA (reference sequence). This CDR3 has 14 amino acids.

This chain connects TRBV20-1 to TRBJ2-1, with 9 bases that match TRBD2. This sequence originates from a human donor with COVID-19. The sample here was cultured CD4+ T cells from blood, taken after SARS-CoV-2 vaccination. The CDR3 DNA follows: TGCAGTGCCACCACTAGAGCGGGGGGTTATGAGCAGTTCTTC. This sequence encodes CSATTRAGGYEQFF.